Following are 9 T cell receptor beta chains from one sample sequenced in a study of control samples from healthy donors and cancer patients. The assay was immunoSEQ multiplex PCR, and TCRdb's table has in-frame clones only and misses some. The table records 170,000 or so clones, 90% to 95% of them present only once. The sample comprised blood. Source of these receptors: a man aged 30 to 39 in good health.

The sample holds one count of this clone. This chain joins TRBV28 and TRBJ1-1; 10 nucleotides align to TRBD1. In germline, CDR1 is MDHEN, CDR2 SYDVKM. This CDR3 has 13 amino acids. Trimming removed 6 bases from V and 5 bases from J; junction bases left unmatched: 3. The CDR3 protein is CASSRTGGTEAFF. Here the CDR3 DNA reads TGTGCCAGCAGCCGGACAGGGGGGACTGAAGCTTTCTTT.

This clone was counted once. The V and J genes are TRBV5-4 and TRBJ2-3; 8 nucleotides match TRBD2. The V gene's germline CDR1 is SGHNT and CDR2 YYREEE (reference sequence). The ends lost 1 base at V and 5 bases at J; junction bases unmatched: 9. This CDR3 is 16 amino acids long. In nucleotides, the CDR3 is TGTGCCAGCAGCTTGTGGGGACTAGTCAAACGAGATACGCAGTATTTT. Its translation: CASSLWGLVKRDTQYF.

V is TRBV5-1 and J is TRBJ1-1; TRBD1 agrees at 8 bases. There are 14 residues in the CDR3. The ends lost 4 bases at V and 4 bases at J; junction bases unmatched: 6. Germline V gene sequence: CDR1 SGHRS, CDR2 YFSETQ. The CDR3 DNA reads as TGCGCCAGCAGCACCCAGGGGGCCAGCACTGAAGCTTTCTTT. This translates into CASSTQGASTEAFF. Drawing the rest from reference TRBV5-1 and TRBJ1-1, the complete variable domain is KAGVTQTPRYLIKTRGQQVTLSCSPISGHRSVSWYQQTPGQGLQFLFEYFSETQRNKGNFPGRFSGRQFSNSRSEMNVSTLELGDSALYLCASSTQGASTEAFFGQGTRLTVV.

This clone was seen once. The chain uses TRBV10-1 and TRBJ2-2; a weak D match, TRBD1 (5 bases). The CDR3 length is 15 residues. Trimming took off 9 bases at V and 0 bases at J, with 14 bases between the two ends. Germline lookup yields CDR1 WNHNN and CDR2 SYGVQD (reference sequence). The chain's CDR3 is CASLQALANTGELFF. The CDR3 bases are TGCGCCAGTTTACAGGCTCTGGCGAACACCGGGGAGCTGTTTTTT.

This chain joins TRBV9 and TRBJ2-1; D is uncertain. The CDR3 spans 15 residues. Germline CDR1 reads SGDLS; CDR2 reads YYNGEE. V was clipped by 4 bases and J by 0 bases, with 11 bases between them. The CDR3 region is CASSPQSGSYNEQFF. As DNA, the CDR3 is TGTGCCAGCAGCCCCCAAAGTGGCTCCTACAATGAGCAGTTCTTC.

The rearrangement uses TRBV28 and TRBJ2-2, with D maybe TRBD2 (5 bases). Deletions cut 1 base from V and 1 base from J, with 13 bases between. The V gene's germline CDR1 is MDHEN and CDR2 SYDVKM. There are 17 residues in the CDR3. Here the CDR3 reads CASSLSPGWMNTGELFF. In DNA, the CDR3 is TGTGCCAGCAGTTTATCGCCGGGGTGGATGAACACCGGGGAGCTGTTTTTT.

The V and J genes are TRBV19 and TRBJ1-4; weak D call: TRBD1 (6 bases). V gave up 6 bases and J gave up 7 bases, with 18 bases separating them. This CDR3 comprises 15 residues. In germline, CDR1 is LNHDA, CDR2 SQIVND (reference sequence). The CDR3 loop reads CASRAGTTRFEKLFF. The CDR3 DNA reads as TGTGCCAGTAGAGCCGGGACAACCAGATTTGAAAAACTGTTTTTT.

J is TRBJ2-7 and V is TRBV12-3 or TRBV12-4; 7 bases map to TRBD1. The ends lost 6 bases at V and 4 bases at J; junction bases unmatched: 6. This CDR3 region has 13 residues. The CDR3 coding sequence is TGTGCCAGCAGCCGAGGGACAGCTTACGAGCAGTACTTC. Translation: CASSRGTAYEQYF.

The chain carries TRBV2 and TRBJ2-2, with 7 bases that match TRBD2. V trimming: 6 bases; J trimming: 1 base; junction bases outside the gene matches: 8. There are 16 residues in the CDR3. Germline CDR1 is SNHLY and CDR2 is FYNNEI. CDR3 nucleotide sequence: TGTGCCAGCAGCCAAGCGGGGACTGTGAACACCGGGGAGCTGTTTTTT. Amino acids: CASSQAGTVNTGELFF.